This TCR beta chain was documented in a study of vaccination effects on CD4 cells after COVID-19. From germline, CDR1 is SGHRS and CDR2 YFSETQ. With 0 bases removed from V and 10 bases from J, the gap between germline ends came to 18 bases. There are 15 residues in the CDR3. On this clone itself: The target antigen is unknown.

ViraFEST assay sequencing came after antigen-specific CD4+ T cells were expanded with viral peptide pools. Subsequent to 10 days of culture, CD4+ T cells were isolated. Each participant was given two doses of one vaccine (BNT162b2 or mRNA-1273). Measured with immunoSEQ multiplex PCR; TCRdb has only the in-frame clones, and not every one. The sample lists tens of thousands of clones, around 73% occurring once. This TCR was recovered from a human donor who received a COVID-19 vaccine. This sequence joins TRBV5-1 and TRBJ2-3; D is possibly TRBD2 (5 bases). The source was CD4+ T cells from PBMCs cultured with HCoV-229E spike peptides, collected after COVID-19 vaccination. The CDR3 loop reads CASSLGAPGLRAQYF. Written as DNA, the CDR3 is TGCGCCAGCAGCTTGGGGGCGCCGGGTCTGCGGGCGCAGTATTTT.